This entry lists 13 T cell receptor beta chains sequenced from one sample in a study of CD8+ T cells in alopecia areata. Extracted RNA was reverse transcribed, and the resulting cDNA served as sequencing template. Clones were sequenced by immunoSEQ multiplex PCR, and TCRdb holds only the in-frame ones, with some missing. This sample has over 200,000 clones; about three fifths occur once, and the top ten carry approximately 0.5%. The sample in question was CD4+ T cells sorted from blood, obtained at week 0. The receptor source for this set is a human donor with alopecia areata.

This chain joins TRBV29-1 and TRBJ1-2; possible D gene TRBD1, 5 bases. V was shortened by 6 bases and J by 3 bases, with 17 bases between the two germline ends. CDR1 and CDR2 from the germline V gene are SQVTM and ANQGSEA. This CDR3 has 14 amino acids. Here the CDR3 DNA reads TGCAGCGTCGCCGGCGGTCAGGGCCACTATGGCTACACCTTC. Translated, it gives CSVAGGQGHYGYTF.

The chain has TRBV30 and TRBJ1-5, with 11 bases matching TRBD1. Germline V gene lookup returns CDR1 GTSNPN and CDR2 SVGIG (reference sequence). The CDR3 runs 16 residues. CDR3 nucleotides: TGTGCTGTCAGGACAGGGGGCGCTTATAGCAATCAGCCCCAGCATTTT. This sequence encodes CAVRTGGAYSNQPQHF.

This clone has a handful of counts. At the DNA level, this CDR3 is encoded by other sequences in the same sample as well. The chain combines TRBV9 with TRBJ1-1; the D gene is possibly TRBD1 (6 bases). The CDR3 extends over 15 amino acids. V dropped 0 bases and J dropped 1 base, with 10 bases sitting between them. CDR1 and CDR2 (germline): SGDLS, YYNGEE. CDR3 nucleotide sequence: TGTGCCAGCAGCGTAGAAGGCAGGGGGAACACTGAAGCTTTCTTT. Protein sequence: CASSVEGRGNTEAFF.

V is TRBV5-4 and J is TRBJ2-4, with TRBD2 as a possible D gene (6 bases). Deletions cut 3 bases from V and 5 bases from J, with 12 bases between. The CDR3 contains 14 residues. Germline values: CDR1 SGHNT, CDR2 YYREEE (reference sequence). Here the CDR3 reads CASSSTGTQNIQYF. The CDR3 nucleotides read TGTGCCAGCAGCTCCACCGGGACTCAAAACATTCAGTACTTC.

The DNA of the CDR3 is TGTGCCAGCAGCGTAGGATGGGACAACTCCTACGAGCAGTACTTC. This gives the protein CASSVGWDNSYEQYF. The chain links TRBV9 to TRBJ2-7, with a possible D match to TRBD1 (6 bases). The CDR3 contains 15 residues. V dropped 0 bases and J dropped 0 bases, with 10 bases sitting between them. The germline V gene has CDR1 SGDLS and CDR2 YYNGEE.

This chain links TRBV5-6 with TRBJ1-5; unclear D gene. V shed 2 bases and J shed 2 bases, with 8 bases lying between them. The CDR3 length is 14 residues. Looked up from germline, CDR1 is SGHDT and CDR2 is YYEEEE. This CDR3 reads CASSFRSRNQPQHF. CDR3 DNA: TGTGCCAGCAGCTTTAGGTCCCGCAATCAGCCCCAGCATTTT. The entire variable domain, with the rest obtained from reference TRBV5-6 and TRBJ1-5, is as follows: DAGVTQSPTHLIKTRGQQVTLRCSPKSGHDTVSWYQQALGQGPQFIFQYYEEEERQRGNFPDRFSGHQFPNYSSELNVNALLLGDSALYLCASSFRSRNQPQHFGDGTRLSIL.

The sample holds a few counts of this clone. The V call is TRBV7-9, the J call TRBJ1-2; 9 nucleotides match TRBD1. Germline loops: CDR1 SEHNR, CDR2 FQNEAQ (reference sequence). V lost 4 bases and J lost 3; bases outside the gene matches: 3. The CDR3 runs to 14 residues. The chain's CDR3 is CASSSDRGYYGYTF. CDR3 DNA sequence: TGTGCCAGCAGCTCCGACAGGGGGTACTATGGCTACACCTTC.

This clone appeared a few times. The chain carries TRBV6-6 and TRBJ2-7, with TRBD1 identical over 7 bases. Germline values: CDR1 MNHNY, CDR2 SVGAGI (reference sequence). This CDR3 is built from 15 residues. V dropped 0 bases and J dropped 5; count of bases not matched to a gene: 7. Here the CDR3 reads CASSYSPRGNDEQYF. The DNA of the CDR3 is TGTGCCAGCAGTTACTCCCCCAGGGGGAACGACGAGCAGTACTTC.

The V and J genes are TRBV25-1 and TRBJ1-2, with 9 bases lining up with TRBD1. CDR1 is MGHDK, CDR2 SYGVNS, per germline. V trimming: 4 bases; J trimming: 2 bases; junction bases outside the gene matches: 5. CDR3 length: 15 amino acids. CDR3 nucleotides: TGTGCCAGCAGTGTCACCGGGACAGGGAACTATGGCTACACCTTC. This translates into CASSVTGTGNYGYTF.

The J gene is TRBJ2-5, the V gene TRBV9; TRBD2 aligns across 15 bases. The J call is doubtful: the DNA matches TRBJ2-7 better. The V gene's germline CDR1 is SGDLS and CDR2 YYNGEE. The CDR3 length is 17 residues. The CDR3 region has the DNA TGTGCCAGCAGCCCTAATCGGACTAGCGGGAGGGGATACGAGCAGTACTTC. It encodes CASSPNRTSGRGYEQYF.

The chain recombines TRBV5-1 with TRBJ2-4, with D unclear. Between the trimmed V and J ends, which lost 1 base and 0 bases, there was a span of 14 bases. This CDR3 has 17 residues. The germline CDR1 and CDR2 sequences are SGHRS and YFSETQ. CDR3 nucleotides: TGCGCCAGCAGCTTGAGTTACAGTTCCTTAGCCAAAAACATTCAGTACTTC. Its protein product is CASSLSYSSLAKNIQYF. The variable domain in full, completed from reference TRBV5-1 and TRBJ2-4, reads KAGVTQTPRYLIKTRGQQVTLSCSPISGHRSVSWYQQTPGQGLQFLFEYFSETQRNKGNFPGRFSGRQFSNSRSEMNVSTLELGDSALYLCASSLSYSSLAKNIQYFGAGTRLSVL.

V and J are TRBV11-2 and TRBJ1-1; D is uncertain. The germline gives CDR1 SGHAT, CDR2 FQNNGV. The ends were cut back, 3 bases at V and 10 bases at J, with 21 bases in the middle. The CDR3 has 15 residues. CDR3 in amino acids: CASSFINALEYRAFF. CDR3 in DNA: TGTGCCAGCAGCTTTATTAATGCTTTGGAGTACAGAGCTTTCTTT.

The J gene is TRBJ1-1, the V gene TRBV6-1; 7 bases are a match to TRBD1. V was clipped by 10 bases and J by 1 base; unmatched bases: 3. CDR1 MNHNS and CDR2 SASEGT come from the germline V gene. This CDR3 has 12 residues. The CDR3 coding sequence is TGTGCCATCCGACAGGGGAACACTGAAGCTTTCTTT. This gives the protein CAIRQGNTEAFF.